Presented here are 29 T cell receptor beta chains from one specimen sequenced in a study of blood T cell repertoires in COVID-19. Measured with immunoSEQ multiplex PCR; TCRdb has only the in-frame clones, and not every one. There are roughly 40,000 clones in the sample; approximately 86% occur only once, and approximately 60% lies in the top ten. The source material was peripheral blood. The origin of the receptors is a man aged 65 to 85 with acute or convalescent COVID-19.

J is TRBJ1-2 and V is TRBV25-1; TRBD1 matches at 9 bases. Germline V lookup: CDR1 MGHDK, CDR2 SYGVNS. The V gene end was trimmed by 3 bases and the J gene end by 13 bases; junction bases not matched to a gene: 9. CDR3 length equals 13 residues. The CDR3 nucleotides read TGTGCCAGCAGTGAGTGGGACAGGGATTTGGCCACCTTC. Residues: CASSEWDRDLATF.

The rearrangement joins TRBV6-6 to TRBJ2-1; 12 positions agree with TRBD2. V was pared by 4 bases and J by 12 bases, with 13 bases of the junction left unmatched. CDR1 and CDR2 from the germline V gene are MNHNY and SVGAGI (reference sequence). The CDR3 spans 16 residues. CDR3 in amino acids: CASSSSLAGGWLGQFF. CDR3 in DNA: TGTGCCAGCAGTTCCTCACTAGCGGGAGGCTGGTTGGGGCAGTTCTTC.

This clone showed up just a few times. V is TRBV5-4 and J is TRBJ2-1; 10 bases map to TRBD1. With V trimmed by 4 bases and J by 5 bases, 9 bases remained unmatched. Germline V lookup: CDR1 SGHNT, CDR2 YYREEE (reference sequence). CDR3 length: 16 residues. Written as DNA, the CDR3 is TGTGCCAGCAGCGGGTTGGGACAGGGGTTCGACAATGAGCAGTTCTTC. Its protein product is CASSGLGQGFDNEQFF.

The rearrangement joins TRBV30 to TRBJ1-1; D uncertain. Looked up from germline, CDR1 is GTSNPN and CDR2 is SVGIG (reference sequence). V lost 2 bases and J 5 bases, leaving 6 bases between the germline ends. CDR3 length equals 11 residues. CDR3 bases: TGTGCCTGGAGTCCCCAGACTGAAGCTTTCTTT. Translation: CAWSPQTEAFF.

This clone was detected a few times. The chain has TRBV12-3 or TRBV12-4 and TRBJ1-2, with D hard to call. V was clipped by 5 bases and J by 5 bases, with 9 bases between them. The CDR3 covers 12 residues. CDR3: CASSKNGYGYTF. CDR3 DNA sequence: TGTGCCAGCAGTAAAAACGGGTATGGCTACACCTTC.

This rearrangement joins TRBV2 to TRBJ1-5; D might be TRBD1 (5 bases). The CDR3 covers 13 residues. From germline, CDR1 is SNHLY and CDR2 FYNNEI. V lost 8 bases and J lost 5, with 13 bases in between. In DNA, the CDR3 is TGTGCCAGCCGCCGCAGGGTGGATCAGCCCCAGCATTTT. As protein: CASRRRVDQPQHF. Variable domain in full (rest from reference TRBV2 and TRBJ1-5): EPEVTQTPSHQVTQMGQEVILRCVPISNHLYFYWYRQILGQKVEFLVSFYNNEISEKSEIFDDQFSVERPDGSNFTLKIRSTKLEDSAMYFCASRRRVDQPQHFGDGTRLSIL.

This clone was counted once. CDR3 sequence: CASSFRGSETQYF. The CDR3 nucleotides read TGTGCCAGCAGTTTCAGGGGATCGGAGACCCAGTACTTC. J is TRBJ2-5 and V is TRBV12-3 or TRBV12-4, with TRBD1 as a possible D gene (6 bases). CDR3 length equals 13 residues. V lost 3 bases to trimming and J lost 5 bases, with 10 bases between them.

The chain employs TRBV28 and TRBJ1-5; D call uncertain. Germline CDR1 MDHEN, CDR2 SYDVKM. This CDR3 spans 14 amino acids. The V end lost 7 bases, the J end lost 7 bases, and 17 bases lay between the germline ends. For the CDR3, the DNA is TGTGCCAGCATCCACAGTGCGGGCGGGCAGCCCCAGCATTTT. Protein sequence: CASIHSAGGQPQHF. The whole variable domain, remainder taken from reference TRBV28 and TRBJ1-5, is DVKVTQSSRYLVKRTGEKVFLECVQDMDHENMFWYRQDPGLGLRLIYFSYDVKMKEKGDIPEGYSVSREKKERFSLILESASTNQTSMYLCASIHSAGGQPQHFGDGTRLSIL.

This chain connects TRBV6-2 or TRBV6-3 to TRBJ2-7, with a tentative D call TRBD2 (5 bases). The CDR3 totals 15 residues. V was pared by 3 bases and J by 6 bases, with 18 bases between. CDR1 MNHEY and CDR2 SVGEGT come from the germline V gene. The CDR3: CASSYASGVSSEQYF. For the CDR3, the DNA is TGTGCCAGCAGTTATGCATCCGGGGTGTCGTCCGAGCAGTACTTC.

The table lists this clone with a few counts. Here the CDR3 DNA reads TGTGCCAGTAGTATGGGGCGTGACACTGAAGCTTTCTTT. This codes for CASSMGRDTEAFF. The genes are TRBV19 and TRBJ1-1; D is perhaps TRBD1 (5 bases). V was shortened by 3 bases and J by 3 bases, with 8 bases between the two germline ends. The CDR3 contains 13 residues. CDR1 is LNHDA and CDR2 is SQIVND in the germline V gene (reference sequence). Variable domain in full (rest from reference TRBV19 and TRBJ1-1): DGGITQSPKYLFRKEGQNVTLSCEQNLNHDAMYWYRQDPGQGLRLIYYSQIVNDFQKGDIAEGYSVSREKKESFPLTVTSAQKNPTAFYLCASSMGRDTEAFFGQGTRLTVV.

V and J are TRBV6-1 and TRBJ1-5; TRBD1 might be the D (5 bases). The CDR3 runs 17 residues. With 2 bases removed from V and 1 base from J, the gap between germline ends came to 15 bases. CDR1 and CDR2 from the germline V gene are MNHNS and SASEGT. In nucleotides, the CDR3 is TGTGCCAGCAGTGAATTCGTAATCGGACACAGCAATCAGCCCCAGCATTTT. It encodes CASSEFVIGHSNQPQHF.

This chain connects TRBV30 to TRBJ1-6; TRBD1 might be the D (5 bases). V was pared by 7 bases and J by 2 bases, with 15 bases between. The CDR3 runs to 15 residues. Germline V gene data show CDR1 as GTSNPN and CDR2 as SVGIG (reference sequence). This CDR3 is CASPGGDTYNSPLHF. Here the CDR3 DNA reads TGTGCCTCTCCTGGGGGGGATACCTATAATTCACCCCTCCACTTT. The variable domain in full, completed from reference TRBV30 and TRBJ1-6, reads SQTIHQWPATLVQPVGSPLSLECTVEGTSNPNLYWYRQAAGRGLQLLFYSVGIGQISSEVPQNLSASRPQDRQFILSSKKLLLSDSGFYLCASPGGDTYNSPLHFGNGTRLTVT.

This clone came up a few times. The genes are TRBV19 and TRBJ2-3; TRBD2 might be the D (6 bases). The germline V gene encodes CDR1 LNHDA and CDR2 SQIVND (reference sequence). Trimming took off 1 base at V and 2 bases at J, with 19 bases between the two ends. This CDR3 region has 18 residues. The CDR3 protein is CASSIGKGLLLPTDTQYF. The CDR3, as DNA: TGTGCCAGTAGTATAGGCAAGGGACTTCTCCTCCCCACAGATACGCAGTATTTT.

The gene calls are TRBV4-2 and TRBJ1-3; possibly TRBD1 for D (5 bases). The V end was cut by 0 bases, the J end by 0 bases, with 9 bases between. Germline V CDR1 and CDR2: LGHNA, YNFKEQ. The CDR3 is 16 residues long. The CDR3 DNA follows: TGTGCCAGCAGCCAAGATCGGGGGTTCTCTGGAAACACCATATATTTT. The encoded protein is CASSQDRGFSGNTIYF.

The chain has TRBV6-6 and TRBJ1-2, with TRBD1 identical over 7 bases. This CDR3 comprises 13 residues. CDR1 and CDR2 (germline): MNHNY, SVGAGI (reference sequence). The V and J ends lost 11 bases and 4 bases, in that order; junction bases with no gene match: 10. The chain's CDR3 is CAGNRGWSYGYTF. CDR3 nucleotide sequence: TGTGCCGGTAACAGGGGATGGAGCTATGGCTACACCTTC.

The chain has TRBV19 and TRBJ1-5, with 8 bases matching TRBD1. Germline trimming cut 4 bases from V and 2 bases from J; bases unmatched to any gene: 10. This CDR3 region has 17 residues. CDR1 is LNHDA and CDR2 is SQIVND in the germline V gene (reference sequence). The CDR3 DNA reads as TGTGCCAGTAGTACGGACAGGGTCGTCGCTGGCAATCAGCCCCAGCATTTT. It yields the protein CASSTDRVVAGNQPQHF.

The chain employs TRBV5-1 and TRBJ1-2; tentative D call: TRBD1 (5 bases). Germline V gene data show CDR1 as SGHRS and CDR2 as YFSETQ. The CDR3 length is 15 residues. V shed 3 bases and J shed 5 bases, with 17 bases lying between them. The CDR3, as DNA: TGCGCCAGCAGCTCTGCCGGGACTTCTTCTTATGGCTACACCTTC. Its protein product is CASSSAGTSSYGYTF.

This clone was seen only a few times. The chain couples TRBV4-1 to TRBJ2-7, with D maybe TRBD2 (6 bases). Looked up from germline, CDR1 is MGHRA and CDR2 is YSYEKL. V was cut by 5 bases and J by 0 bases, with 14 bases left in between. The CDR3 runs to 15 residues. The CDR3 spells CASSTTSSSSYEQYF. CDR3 bases: TGCGCCAGCAGCACGACTAGTTCAAGCTCCTACGAGCAGTACTTC.

This clone was recorded a few times. The chain has TRBV11-2 and TRBJ2-2; 8 bases match TRBD2. V shed 2 bases, J shed 6 bases, and the junction held 5 bases outside the gene matches. CDR3 length equals 15 residues. Looked up from germline, CDR1 is SGHAT and CDR2 is FQNNGV. CDR3 DNA: TGTGCCAGCAGCTTATTCCGGGGGGGCTCCGGGGAGCTGTTTTTT. It yields the protein CASSLFRGGSGELFF.

This CDR3 is CASSQDGRSNQPQHF. CDR3 DNA sequence: TGCGCCAGCAGCCAAGATGGGCGTAGCAATCAGCCCCAGCATTTT. The genes are TRBV4-3 and TRBJ1-5; D is unresolved. The CDR3 runs 15 residues. V was shortened by 0 bases and J by 0 bases, with 6 bases between the two germline ends. Germline lookup yields CDR1 LGHNA and CDR2 YSLEER.

The rearrangement uses TRBV6-5 and TRBJ1-3; the D gene is possibly TRBD1 (6 bases). The V gene lost 6 bases and the J gene lost 4 bases, with 16 bases spanning the gap. The CDR3 is made up of 15 amino acids. Germline CDR1 is MNHEY and CDR2 is SVGAGI. For the CDR3, the DNA is TGTGCCAGCAGACAAACAGGGAGTCAAGGAAACACCATATATTTT. Its protein is CASRQTGSQGNTIYF.

Only one count was recorded for this clone. The chain couples TRBV12-3 or TRBV12-4 to TRBJ2-7; D possibly corresponds to TRBD2 (6 bases). Trimming removed 5 bases at V and 5 bases at J, with 13 bases between. CDR3 length: 13 residues. The CDR3 loop reads CASSPGTADEQYF. CDR3 in DNA: TGTGCCAGCAGTCCCGGGACTGCCGACGAGCAGTACTTC.

The CDR3 here is CASSLAAQGTDTQYF. CDR3 DNA sequence: TGTGCCAGCAGCTTAGCGGCACAGGGGACAGATACGCAGTATTTT. The chain employs TRBV7-2 and TRBJ2-3; TRBD1 matches 7 bases. Germline V gene data show CDR1 as SGHTA and CDR2 as FQGNSA. The length of the CDR3 is 15 residues. After removal of 0 bases from V and 3 bases from J, the junction contained 3 bases not matched to a gene.

This chain joins TRBV30 and TRBJ2-1; 9 bases line up with TRBD2. V was clipped by 0 bases and J by 8 bases; unmatched bases: 11. The CDR3 length is 16 residues. The germline CDR1 and CDR2 sequences are GTSNPN and SVGIG (reference sequence). The CDR3 nucleotides read TGTGCCTGGAGTGTACGGGGCGGGGGGGCCAACTATGAGCAGTTCTTC. Translation: CAWSVRGGGANYEQFF. The whole variable domain, filled in from reference TRBV30 and TRBJ2-1, reads SQTIHQWPATLVQPVGSPLSLECTVEGTSNPNLYWYRQAAGRGLQLLFYSVGIGQISSEVPQNLSASRPQDRQFILSSKKLLLSDSGFYLCAWSVRGGGANYEQFFGPGTRLTVL.

The chain is built from TRBV12-3 or TRBV12-4 and TRBJ2-7, with TRBD2 as a possible D gene (5 bases). V lost 5 bases and J 6 bases, leaving 14 bases between the germline ends. This CDR3 is 13 amino acids long. CDR3 loop: CASSRTARGEQYF. The DNA of the CDR3 is TGTGCCAGCAGTCGGACCGCTCGGGGCGAGCAGTACTTC.

The chain combines TRBV9 with TRBJ1-5; the D is unclear. V was clipped by 4 bases and J by 6 bases, with 14 bases between them. The germline V gene has CDR1 SGDLS and CDR2 YYNGEE. The CDR3 extends over 14 amino acids. The DNA of the CDR3 is TGTGCCAGCAGCCCCGAGGGTACTCTTCAGCCCCAGCATTTT. This sequence encodes CASSPEGTLQPQHF.

The J gene is TRBJ1-1, the V gene TRBV7-8, with 8 bases identical to TRBD1. Losses at the gene ends were 7 bases for V and 4 bases for J; bases not matched to a gene: 11. CDR1 and CDR2 (germline): SGHVS, FQNEAQ. CDR3 size: 15 residues. DNA of the CDR3: TGTGCCAGCACCACAGGGGGAGGACGGGGCACTGAAGCTTTCTTT. This encodes CASTTGGGRGTEAFF.

This chain joins TRBV27 and TRBJ1-2, with D possibly being TRBD1 (5 bases). Deletions cut 5 bases from V and 2 bases from J, with 18 bases between. CDR1 is MNHEY and CDR2 is SMNVEV in the germline V gene (reference sequence). The CDR3 runs to 16 residues. CDR3 protein: CASSPPGGRGNYGYTF. CDR3 DNA sequence: TGTGCCAGCAGTCCACCAGGTGGCCGGGGGAACTATGGCTACACCTTC.

The chain combines TRBV9 with TRBJ2-7, with 8 bases that match TRBD2. V was pared by 4 bases and J by 5 bases, with 14 bases of the junction left unmatched. There are 16 residues in the CDR3. The germline V gene has CDR1 SGDLS and CDR2 YYNGEE. CDR3 residues: CASSPHSAGASNEQYF. The CDR3 DNA reads TGTGCCAGCAGCCCTCATTCAGCGGGAGCGTCCAACGAGCAGTACTTC.